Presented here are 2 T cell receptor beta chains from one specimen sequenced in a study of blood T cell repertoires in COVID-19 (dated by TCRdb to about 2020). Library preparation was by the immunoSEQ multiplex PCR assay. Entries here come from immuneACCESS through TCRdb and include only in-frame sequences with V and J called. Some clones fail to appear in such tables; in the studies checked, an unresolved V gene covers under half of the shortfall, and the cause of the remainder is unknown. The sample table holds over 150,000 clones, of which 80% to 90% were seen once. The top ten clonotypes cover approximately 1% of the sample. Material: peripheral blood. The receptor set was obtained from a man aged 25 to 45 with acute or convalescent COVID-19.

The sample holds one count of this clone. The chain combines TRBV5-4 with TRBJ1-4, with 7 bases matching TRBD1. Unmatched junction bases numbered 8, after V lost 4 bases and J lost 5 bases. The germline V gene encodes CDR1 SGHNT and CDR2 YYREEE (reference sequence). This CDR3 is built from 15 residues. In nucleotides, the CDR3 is TGTGCCAGCAGCCCGTCCGGGACAGCGAATGAAAAACTGTTTTTT. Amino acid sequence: CASSPSGTANEKLFF.

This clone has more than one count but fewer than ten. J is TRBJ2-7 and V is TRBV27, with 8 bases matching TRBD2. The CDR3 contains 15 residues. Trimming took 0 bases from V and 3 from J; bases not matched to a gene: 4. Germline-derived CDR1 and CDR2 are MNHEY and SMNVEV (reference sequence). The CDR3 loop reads CASSLSGLVVYEQYF. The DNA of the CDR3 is TGTGCCAGCAGTTTATCGGGACTAGTCGTCTACGAGCAGTACTTC.